Below, 2 T cell receptor beta chains from the same sample are listed, as sequenced in a study of read filtering for tumor transcriptome and immune sequencing. The library was built from around 380 ng RNA with molecular barcoded adaptors for alpha/delta and beta/gamma chains. TCRdb re-analysed the reads in MiXCR, keeping a single row per CDR3 protein. The table shows roughly 41,000 distinct CDR3 sequences, with approximately 14% occurring only once. The sequenced material came from a population of CD138-negative cells sorted from bone marrow. The receptors here all came from a donor aged 40 or over with multiple myeloma.

This chain joins TRBV20-1 and TRBJ2-3; D is unclear. V was clipped by 6 bases and J by 2 bases, with 12 bases between them. This CDR3 comprises 13 residues. Germline V lookup: CDR1 DFQATT, CDR2 SNEGSKA (reference sequence). CDR3 DNA: TGCAGTGCCCCGTACTTGCACACAGATACGCAGTATTTT. It is translated as CSAPYLHTDTQYF.

In its sample, this clonotype was seen many times. V usage is TRBV20-1 and J usage is TRBJ2-1; D is uncertain. The CDR3 is 11 residues long. Trimming removed 5 bases at V and 12 bases at J, with 14 bases between. The germline V gene has CDR1 DFQATT and CDR2 SNEGSKA (reference sequence). The CDR3 DNA is TGCAGTGCTCTGACGCGTTTGACGCAGTTCTTC. It is translated as CSALTRLTQFF.